The present entry profiles one T cell receptor (beta chain) with its context. Use of 60 Vbeta and 13 Jbeta primers characterized the PCR. Here immunoSEQ multiplex PCR was the method, and the copy in TCRdb shows in-frame clones only, minus some. This sample has about 120,000 clones; 60% to 85% occur once, and the top ten carry about 3%. The data belong to a study of cytomegalovirus exposure and HLA in healthy donors. The CDR3 covers 14 residues. V was pared by 7 bases and J by 6 bases, with 9 bases of the junction left unmatched. CDR1 MNHNS and CDR2 SASEGT come from the germline V gene. The receptor was isolated from a woman aged 40 to 50 in good health and CMV-seropositive. The V and J genes are TRBV6-1 and TRBJ2-7, with 10 bases fitting TRBD1. The source material was PBMCs. The CDR3 bases are TGTGCCAGCATCCTCCCGGGACAGGGGACCGAGCAGTACTTC. Its translation is CASILPGQGTEQYF.